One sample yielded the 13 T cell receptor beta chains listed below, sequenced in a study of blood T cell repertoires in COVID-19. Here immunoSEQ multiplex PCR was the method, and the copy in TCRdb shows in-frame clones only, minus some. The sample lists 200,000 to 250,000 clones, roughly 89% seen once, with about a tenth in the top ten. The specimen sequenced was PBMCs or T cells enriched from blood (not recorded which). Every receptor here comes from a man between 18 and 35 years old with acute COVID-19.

The CDR3 DNA follows: TGTGCCACCAGGGGGGGGGTCGAAAATTCACCCCTCCACTTT. As protein: CATRGGVENSPLHF. The V and J genes are TRBV24-1 and TRBJ1-6; D perhaps matches TRBD1 (5 bases). V dropped 7 bases and J dropped 7 bases, with 13 bases sitting between them. The CDR3 is 14 amino acids. CDR1 is KGHDR and CDR2 is SFDVKD in the germline V gene.

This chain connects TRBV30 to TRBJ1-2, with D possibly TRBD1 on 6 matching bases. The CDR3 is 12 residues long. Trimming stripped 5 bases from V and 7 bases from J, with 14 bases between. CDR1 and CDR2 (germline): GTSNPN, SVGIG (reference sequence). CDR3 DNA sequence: TGTGCCTGGGAAACAGGGAATTCTGGCTACACCTTC. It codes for CAWETGNSGYTF.

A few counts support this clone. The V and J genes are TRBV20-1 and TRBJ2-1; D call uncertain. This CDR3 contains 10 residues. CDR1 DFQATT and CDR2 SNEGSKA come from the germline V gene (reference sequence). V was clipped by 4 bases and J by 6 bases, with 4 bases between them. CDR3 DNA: TGCAGTGCTAATAGCAATGAGCAGTTCTTC. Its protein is CSANSNEQFF.

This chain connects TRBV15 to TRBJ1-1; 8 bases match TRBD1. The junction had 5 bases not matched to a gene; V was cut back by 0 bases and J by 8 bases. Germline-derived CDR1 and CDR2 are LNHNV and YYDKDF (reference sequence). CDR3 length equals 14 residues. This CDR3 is CATSRDSQGVEAFF. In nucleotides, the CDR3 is TGTGCCACCAGCAGAGATTCACAGGGGGTAGAAGCTTTCTTT.

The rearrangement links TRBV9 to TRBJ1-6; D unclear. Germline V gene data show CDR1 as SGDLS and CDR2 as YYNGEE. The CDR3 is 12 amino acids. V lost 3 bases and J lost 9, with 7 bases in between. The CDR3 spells CASSEEGSPLHF. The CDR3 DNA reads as TGTGCCAGCAGCGAGGAGGGTTCACCCCTCCACTTT.

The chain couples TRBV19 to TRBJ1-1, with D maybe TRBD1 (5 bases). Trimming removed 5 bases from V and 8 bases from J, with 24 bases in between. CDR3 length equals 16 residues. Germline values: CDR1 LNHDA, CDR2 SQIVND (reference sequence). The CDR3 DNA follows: TGTGCCAGTAGTGGGGCGGCTTCCTTTGGTGATAGAGAAGCTTTCTTT. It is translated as CASSGAASFGDREAFF.

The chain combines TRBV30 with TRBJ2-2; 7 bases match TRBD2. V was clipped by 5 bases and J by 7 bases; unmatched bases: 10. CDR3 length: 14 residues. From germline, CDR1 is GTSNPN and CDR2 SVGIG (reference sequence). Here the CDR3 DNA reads TGTGCCTGGCAAGGAGGGAGGGCCTTCGGGGAGCTGTTTTTT. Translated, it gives CAWQGGRAFGELFF.

The CDR3 sequence: CASSFTSDSSYEQYF. Here the CDR3 DNA reads TGTGCCAGCAGTTTCACTAGCGATAGCTCCTACGAGCAGTACTTC. The gene calls are TRBV6-2 or TRBV6-3 and TRBJ2-7, with 7 bases matching TRBD2. V lost 4 bases to trimming and J lost 0 bases; unmatched junction nucleotides: 6. This CDR3 is 15 amino acids long. The germline CDR1 and CDR2 sequences are MNHEY and SVGEGT.

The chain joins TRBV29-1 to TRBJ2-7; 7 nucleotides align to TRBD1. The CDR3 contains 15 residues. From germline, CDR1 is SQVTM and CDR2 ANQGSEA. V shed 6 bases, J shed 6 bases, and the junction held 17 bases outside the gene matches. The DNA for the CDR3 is TGCAGCGTATTCATGTCGGTGACAGGGTCCCCCGAGCAGTACTTC. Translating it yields CSVFMSVTGSPEQYF.

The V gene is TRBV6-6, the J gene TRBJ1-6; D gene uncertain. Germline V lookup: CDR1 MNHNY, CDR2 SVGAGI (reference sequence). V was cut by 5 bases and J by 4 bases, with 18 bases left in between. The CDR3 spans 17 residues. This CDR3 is CASSPKTTRPYNSPLHF. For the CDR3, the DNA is TGTGCCAGCAGTCCCAAAACAACGAGGCCTTATAATTCACCCCTCCACTTT.

The CDR3 nucleotides read TGTGCCAGCAGTTACCAGGGTGCTGAAGCTTTCTTT. Amino acids: CASSYQGAEAFF. This chain connects TRBV28 to TRBJ1-1, with D perhaps matching TRBD1 (5 bases). CDR3 length: 12 amino acids. Germline lookup yields CDR1 MDHEN and CDR2 SYDVKM. Trimming shortened V by 4 bases and J by 6 bases, and 9 bases separated the two germline ends. Looking up the rest from reference TRBV28 and TRBJ1-1 gives the full variable domain: DVKVTQSSRYLVKRTGEKVFLECVQDMDHENMFWYRQDPGLGLRLIYFSYDVKMKEKGDIPEGYSVSREKKERFSLILESASTNQTSMYLCASSYQGAEAFFGQGTRLTVV.

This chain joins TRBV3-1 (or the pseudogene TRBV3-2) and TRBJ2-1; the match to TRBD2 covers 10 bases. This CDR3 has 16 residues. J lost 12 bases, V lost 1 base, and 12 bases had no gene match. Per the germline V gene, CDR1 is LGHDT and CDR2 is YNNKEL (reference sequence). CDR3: CASSQVEAGGSTGQFF. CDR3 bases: TGTGCCAGCAGCCAAGTAGAAGCGGGAGGGAGTACAGGGCAGTTCTTC.

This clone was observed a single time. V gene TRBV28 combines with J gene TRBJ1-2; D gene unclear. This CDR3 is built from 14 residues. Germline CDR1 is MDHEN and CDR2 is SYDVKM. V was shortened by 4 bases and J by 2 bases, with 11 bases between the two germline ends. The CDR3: CASSSLGVNYGYTF. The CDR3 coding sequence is TGTGCCAGCAGTTCCCTCGGGGTAAACTATGGCTACACCTTC.